Below, 15 T cell receptor beta chains from the same sample are listed, as sequenced in a study of beta chain features in type 1 diabetes. Sequenced material consisted of expressed TCRB transcripts (all of the isolated RNA was reverse transcribed). Sequencing used immunoSEQ multiplex PCR; TCRdb keeps in-frame clones, though not all of them. The table shows hundreds of thousands of clones, with around an eighth occurring only once. The sequenced sample was naive CD4+ T cells from blood. Source of these receptors: a man aged 18 to 35 in good health.

This clone appeared a few times. This rearrangement joins TRBV2 to TRBJ1-2; possible D gene TRBD1, 6 bases. The CDR3 totals 15 residues. With 6 bases removed from V and 4 bases from J, the gap between germline ends came to 18 bases. Germline V gives CDR1 SNHLY, CDR2 FYNNEI. The CDR3 coding sequence is TGTGCCAGCAGCCCCAGTACAGGGTCGAGCTATGGCTACACCTTC. Protein sequence: CASSPSTGSSYGYTF.

The chain carries TRBV9 and TRBJ2-1; possibly TRBD2 for D (6 bases). V gave up 1 base and J gave up 9 bases, with 11 bases separating them. There are 13 residues in the CDR3. Germline loops: CDR1 SGDLS, CDR2 YYNGEE. CDR3 nucleotides: TGTGCCAGCAGCGTATTTGGGGGGAGTGAGCAGTTCTTC. Protein sequence: CASSVFGGSEQFF.

A few counts support this clone. The chain is built from TRBV29-1 and TRBJ2-7; TRBD2 aligns across 12 bases. This CDR3 is 13 amino acids long. The V gene's germline CDR1 is SQVTM and CDR2 ANQGSEA. The V segment lost 5 bases and the J segment 6 bases; nucleotides outside the gene matches: 5. The CDR3 coding sequence is TGCAGCGTTTCTAGCGGGGGGGATTCCGAGCAGTACTTC. It specifies CSVSSGGDSEQYF.

This clone was seen many times. The genes are TRBV7-9 and TRBJ2-6, with 7 bases matching TRBD1. The CDR3 runs to 15 residues. CDR1 and CDR2 from the germline V gene are SEHNR and FQNEAQ (reference sequence). Unmatched junction bases numbered 1, after V lost 3 bases and J lost 2 bases. CDR3 coding DNA: TGTGCCAGCAGCTTCACAGGGGCTGGGGCCAACGTCCTGACTTTC. Translated, it gives CASSFTGAGANVLTF.

The table lists this clone with a few counts. The chain carries TRBV18 and TRBJ2-4; 7 bases are a match to TRBD2. Germline CDR1 reads KGHSH; CDR2 reads LQKENI. The CDR3 consists of 15 residues. With V trimmed by 6 bases and J by 8 bases, 13 bases remained unmatched. CDR3 nucleotides: TGTGCCAGCTCGGTTGCCTTGGCGGGAGAAGACATTCAGTACTTC. This gives the protein CASSVALAGEDIQYF.

The CDR3 protein is CASSSTTSGIQRGQFF. In DNA form, the CDR3 reads TGTGCCAGCAGCTCGACGACTAGCGGGATACAGAGAGGGCAGTTCTTC. The V and J genes are TRBV5-6 and TRBJ2-1, with 11 bases identical to TRBD2. The CDR3 is made up of 16 amino acids. After removal of 3 bases from V and 12 bases from J, the junction contained 14 bases not matched to a gene. The V gene's germline CDR1 is SGHDT and CDR2 YYEEEE.

This clone has just a few counts. V is TRBV27 and J is TRBJ2-1; a possible D gene is TRBD1 (5 bases). Germline-derived CDR1 and CDR2 are MNHEY and SMNVEV (reference sequence). The CDR3 has 14 residues. V was clipped by 9 bases and J by 0 bases, with 12 bases between them. CDR3: CASSGLFSYNEQFF. CDR3 sequence (DNA): TGTGCCAGTTCAGGGTTGTTCTCCTACAATGAGCAGTTCTTC.

The table lists this clone with a few counts. Here the CDR3 DNA reads TGTGCCAGCAGGCCACCGGGAATAGGCACAGATACGCAGTATTTT. It encodes CASRPPGIGTDTQYF. The chain employs TRBV5-8 and TRBJ2-3, with D maybe TRBD2 (5 bases). The CDR3 has 15 residues. Germline V CDR1 and CDR2: SGHTS, YDEGEE. V was trimmed by 5 bases and J by 1 base, leaving 14 bases between them.

The chain carries TRBV10-3 and TRBJ2-3; D is possibly TRBD2 (6 bases). Trimming removed 3 bases from V and 6 bases from J, with 16 bases in between. CDR1 and CDR2 from the germline V gene are ENHRY and SYGVKD. This CDR3 has 15 amino acids. The CDR3 reads CAISETPGEIDTQYF. DNA for the CDR3: TGTGCCATCAGTGAAACCCCGGGAGAGATCGATACGCAGTATTTT.

This chain uses TRBV25-1 with TRBJ2-3; 10 bases line up with TRBD2. Germline CDR1 reads MGHDK; CDR2 reads SYGVNS. Unmatched junction bases numbered 1, after V lost 3 bases and J lost 1 base. The CDR3 totals 15 residues. The CDR3 region is CASSDGLAGTDTQYF. The CDR3 DNA sequence: TGTGCCAGCAGTGATGGACTAGCGGGCACAGATACGCAGTATTTT.

In this sample, this clone turned up a few times. The CDR3 here is CASSPVQDSPLHF. For the CDR3, the DNA is TGTGCCAGCAGCCCCGTCCAGGATTCACCCCTCCACTTT. The chain recombines TRBV5-4 with TRBJ1-6; D unclear. CDR3 size: 13 residues. Germline V gene data show CDR1 as SGHNT and CDR2 as YYREEE (reference sequence). V dropped 4 bases and J dropped 8 bases, with 10 bases sitting between them.

The chain is built from TRBV28 and TRBJ2-7, with 12 bases that match TRBD1. This CDR3 has 14 residues. The J segment lost 5 bases and the V segment lost 7 bases, leaving 6 bases of the junction unmatched. Looked up from germline, CDR1 is MDHEN and CDR2 is SYDVKM. The CDR3 sequence is CASTSGTGGHEQYF. CDR3 DNA sequence: TGTGCCAGCACCTCCGGGACAGGGGGCCACGAGCAGTACTTC.

This clone has a handful of counts. The genes are TRBV11-1 and TRBJ1-4, with D possibly matching TRBD1 (6 bases). Germline V gene sequence: CDR1 SGHAT, CDR2 FQDESV (reference sequence). This CDR3 has 14 residues. V lost 5 bases, J lost 7 bases, and 14 bases lay in between. CDR3 sequence: CASSRTAFGEKLFF. The CDR3 coding sequence is TGTGCCAGCAGCAGGACAGCGTTTGGTGAAAAACTGTTTTTT. Filled out from reference TRBV11-1 and TRBJ1-4, the complete variable domain reads EAEVAQSPRYKITEKSQAVAFWCDPISGHATLYWYRQILGQGPELLVQFQDESVVDDSQLPKDRFSAERLKGVDSTLKIQPAELGDSAMYLCASSRTAFGEKLFFGSGTQLSVL.

This clone was detected a few times. The CDR3 nucleotides are TGCGCCAGCCCCTTGCCCGGCGAGCAGTACTTC. It is translated as CASPLPGEQYF. This sequence joins TRBV5-1 and TRBJ2-7, with D uncertain. Germline V gene sequence: CDR1 SGHRS, CDR2 YFSETQ. CDR3 length equals 11 residues. Trimming took 7 bases from V and 6 from J, leaving 11 bases between them. The full variable domain, completed using reference TRBV5-1 and TRBJ2-7, is KAGVTQTPRYLIKTRGQQVTLSCSPISGHRSVSWYQQTPGQGLQFLFEYFSETQRNKGNFPGRFSGRQFSNSRSEMNVSTLELGDSALYLCASPLPGEQYFGPGTRLTVT.

This clone appeared a few times. The chain is built from TRBV15 and TRBJ1-1; D is ambiguous. The CDR3 loop spans 13 amino acids. Germline V CDR1 and CDR2: LNHNV, YYDKDF (reference sequence). Trimming took 2 bases from V and 1 from J, leaving 5 bases between them. As DNA, the CDR3 is TGTGCCACCAGCAGATATCGGAACACTGAAGCTTTCTTT. This codes for CATSRYRNTEAFF.